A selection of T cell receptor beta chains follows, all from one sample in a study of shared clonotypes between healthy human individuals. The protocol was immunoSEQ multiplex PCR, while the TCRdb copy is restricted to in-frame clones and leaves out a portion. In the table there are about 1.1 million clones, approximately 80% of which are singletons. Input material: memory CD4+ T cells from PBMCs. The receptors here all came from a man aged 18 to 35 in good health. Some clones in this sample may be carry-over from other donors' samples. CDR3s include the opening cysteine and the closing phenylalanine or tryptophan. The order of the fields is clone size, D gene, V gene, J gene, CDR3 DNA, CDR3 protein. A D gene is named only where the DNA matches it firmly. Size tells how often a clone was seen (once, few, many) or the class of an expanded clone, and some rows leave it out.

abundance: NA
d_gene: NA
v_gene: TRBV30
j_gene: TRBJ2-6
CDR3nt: TGTGCCTGGGGGGGGACCTCTGGGGCCAACGTCCTGACTTTC
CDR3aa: CAWGGTSGANVLTF

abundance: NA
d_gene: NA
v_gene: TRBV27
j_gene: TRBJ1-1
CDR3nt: TGTGCCAGCAGTTTGGGGGGCCTATTACTGAACACTGAAGCTTTCTTT
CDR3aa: CASSLGGLLLNTEAFF

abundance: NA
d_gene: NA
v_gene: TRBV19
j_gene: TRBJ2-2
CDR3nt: TGTGCCAGTACAAGGAGAAGGGGGTCCGGGGAGCTGTTTTTT
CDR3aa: CASTRRRGSGELFF

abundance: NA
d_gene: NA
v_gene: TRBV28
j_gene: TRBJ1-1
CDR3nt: TGTGCCAGCACCAGCCCCTTACAAGCTTTCTTT
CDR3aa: CASTSPLQAFF

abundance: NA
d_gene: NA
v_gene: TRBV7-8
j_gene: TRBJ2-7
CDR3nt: TGTGCCAGCAGCAAACTTCCGGGGGAGGTCGAGCAGTACTTC
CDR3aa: CASSKLPGEVEQYF

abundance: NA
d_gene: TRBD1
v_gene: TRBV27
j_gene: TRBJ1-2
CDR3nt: TGTGCCAGCAGTTTATCCCAGGACAGGGTATATGGCTACACCTTC
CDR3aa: CASSLSQDRVYGYTF

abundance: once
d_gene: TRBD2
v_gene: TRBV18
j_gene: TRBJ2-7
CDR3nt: TGTGCCAGCTCACCAAGGCTAGCGGGAGCCGAAGAGCAGTACTTC
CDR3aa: CASSPRLAGAEEQYF

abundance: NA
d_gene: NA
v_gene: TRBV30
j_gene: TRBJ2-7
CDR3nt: TGTGCCTGGAGCGGACGGGGAAAGTTGTACTTC
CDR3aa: CAWSGRGKLYF

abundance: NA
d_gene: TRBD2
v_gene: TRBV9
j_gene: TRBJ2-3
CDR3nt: TGTGCCAGCAGCGTAGGTAGCGGGAGGGCATCAGATACGCAGTATTTT
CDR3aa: CASSVGSGRASDTQYF

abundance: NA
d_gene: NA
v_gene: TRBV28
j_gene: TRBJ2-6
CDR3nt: TGTGCCAGCAGTTCCCCCGGGACACCCTATTTTAGCTCTGGGGCCAACGTCCTGACTTTC
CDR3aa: CASSSPGTPYFSSGANVLTF

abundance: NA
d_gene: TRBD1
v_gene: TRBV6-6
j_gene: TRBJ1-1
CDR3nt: TGTGCCAGCAGTTACTCCCCAGGGGGCTTAAACACTGAAGCTTTCTTT
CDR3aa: CASSYSPGGLNTEAFF

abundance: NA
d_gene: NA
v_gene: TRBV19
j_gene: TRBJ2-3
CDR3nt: TGTGCCAGTAGTATCACTCGAGGGGGGAAAGATACGCAGTATTTT
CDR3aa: CASSITRGGKDTQYF

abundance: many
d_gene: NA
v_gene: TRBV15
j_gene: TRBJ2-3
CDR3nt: TGTGCCACCAGCATAAAAATCAATCCGGACACAGATACGCAGTATTTT
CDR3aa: CATSIKINPDTDTQYF

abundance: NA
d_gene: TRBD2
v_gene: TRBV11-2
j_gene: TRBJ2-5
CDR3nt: TGTGCCAGCAGCCACGGGACTACCCCAGGAGAGACCCAGTACTTC
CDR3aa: CASSHGTTPGETQYF

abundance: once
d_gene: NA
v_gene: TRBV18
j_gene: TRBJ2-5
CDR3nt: TGTGCCAGCTCATATTCCCGGGAGTGGGGAGAGACCCAGTACTTC
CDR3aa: CASSYSREWGETQYF

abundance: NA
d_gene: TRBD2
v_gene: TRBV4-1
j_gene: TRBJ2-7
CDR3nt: TGCGCCAGCAGCCAAGGAGCTCGAGCCGGGACTAGACGATACGAGCAGTACTTC
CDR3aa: CASSQGARAGTRRYEQYF